This section outlines one TCR beta chain sequence together with its context. Its specific antigen is unknown. No base quality information exists; no much larger clone differs at one position. Taken from cysteine to phenylalanine, the CDR3 has 15 residues. Only the CDR3 DNA is retained, 45 bases long and in frame from the first base. According to the germline V gene, CDR1 reads SGHRS and CDR2 reads YFSETQ. V drops 2 bases and J drops 0 bases, leaving 11 bases in between. The CDR3 regions of human TCRbeta chains were analyzed by immunosequencing. The authors' analysis ran thus. Repertoire TCRs were checked for matches against a reference library of SARS-CoV-2-specific TCRs that had been generated using the MIRA antigen-specificity platform. Breadth meant the fraction of unique TCRs that were SARS-CoV-2-associated, whereas depth meant the fraction of total T cells that were SARS-CoV-2-associated. Using the MIRA data, each spike-specific TCR was assigned both to the spike region to which the TCR was reactive and to a CD4 or CD8 class. Log10-transformed breadth and depth values were compared by one-way ANOVA with Sidak's multiple comparisons tests. Held by TCRdb, this immuneACCESS table contains in-frame sequences only and omits some clones. Under half of the omission traces to an unresolved V gene where checked; the cause of the rest is unknown. D and trimming were read from the DNA, whereas the V and J calls and clone size are those reported in that table. The sample has under 150,000 clones on record, roughly 82% of them singletons. The ten top clones hold roughly a quarter of the sample.

The sample comes from a study of T cell responses to AZD1222 COVID-19 vaccine (dated by TCRdb to the early 2020s). In terms of the full investigation: A total of 230 or so trial participants underwent TCR sequencing, of whom 200 to 220 received two doses of AZD1222 and about 25 received two doses of the MenACWY control vaccine. Enrollment into the trials was organized by age into subgroups of 18-55, 56-69 and 70-plus years, and those subgroups contained roughly 150, 30 and 60 TCR-sequenced participants, respectively.

What the research found in general, with its limitations: In the small 56-69-year group, the increase in depth fell short of significance, most likely because of low power. Nearly half of unique spike-specific TCRs reportedly recognized epitopes outside regions mutated in the B.1.351 and B.1.1.7 variants. Only five to seven AZD1222 recipients were SARS-CoV-2 seropositive at baseline, limiting conclusions about previously exposed vaccinees. Because no samples from the day 14 peak response were available, repertoires could be characterized only after the peak T cell response. Participants were mostly white British, with more females than males. The authors suggested clonal diversity may have been underestimated. After two AZD1222 doses, both the breadth and the depth of spike-specific TCRs were significantly higher than at day 0 and than in MenACWY recipients. The whole spike protein was spanned by vaccine-associated CD4 TCRs, and dominant responses were seen in regions 160-218 and 743-854.

This specimen's time point label, interpreted: about 28 days (+/-7) after the second vaccine dose. AZD1222 recipients with second doses at about 4 weeks or about 12 weeks were pooled, because spike-specific TCR depth and breadth did not differ between schedules. Vaccinee samples were obtained from the UK trials COV001 and COV002, which included a single-blind randomized controlled phase 2/3 trial of AZD1222 (ChAdOx1 nCoV-19) in healthy adults. For TCRbeta chain sequencing, PBMC samples were collected from trial participants at day 0 and at day 28 after the second dose. The V and J genes are TRBV5-1 and TRBJ1-1, with the D gene not confidently named. This specimen consisted of peripheral blood, obtained 28 days after the second AZD1222 dose. The sequence was collected from an adult who received the AZD1222 COVID-19 vaccine. Here is the DNA: TGCGCCAGCAGCTTCTTTATGGGGTTGAACACTGAAGCTTTCTTT. Protein translation: CASSFFMGLNTEAFF.